A selection of T cell receptor beta chains follows, all from one sample in a study of spatial heterogeneity in lung cancer. TCRdb itself ran the 5' RACE reads through MiXCR, one entry per CDR3 protein. This sample has around 40,000 distinct CDR3 sequences; 5.8% occur once, and the top ten carry approximately 10%. Source: PBMCs, taken at surgery. The receptors originated from a male donor with early-stage non-small cell lung cancer. The CDR3 runs from the conserved cysteine through the conserved F or W. The D gene is left open where the match is weak. Clone size is stated in some rows and not others, as once, few, many or a class when expanded.

J	size	V	D	length	DNA	CDR3
TRBJ2-7	many	TRBV28	-	13	TGTGCCAGCATGGAGGGGGCCCCAGCCGAGCAGTACTTC	CASMEGAPAEQYF
TRBJ2-3	-	TRBV6-2/TRBV6-3	TRBD2	16	TGTGCCAGCAGTTACCCACTAGCGGGGGGCACAGATACGCAGTATTTT	CASSYPLAGGTDTQYF
TRBJ2-1	many	TRBV4-1	TRBD2	16	TGCGCCAGCAGCCAAGAGGGCCGAGCGGGGGGCAATGAGCAGTTCTTC	CASSQEGRAGGNEQFF
TRBJ2-1	many	TRBV24-1	TRBD1	15	TGTGCCACCAGTGATACAGGACAGGTGAACAATGAGCAGTTCTTC	CATSDTGQVNNEQFF
TRBJ1-4	many	TRBV5-1	-	15	TGCGCCAGCAGCTTGGAGGGCCTTCCTAATGAAAAACTGTTTTTT	CASSLEGLPNEKLFF
TRBJ1-5	few	TRBV9	-	14	TGTGCCAGCAGCGTAGACGGGGCGCGGCAGCCCCAGCATTTT	CASSVDGARQPQHF
TRBJ1-5	-	TRBV12-3/TRBV12-4	-	13	TGTGCCAGCAGTTTGGGGGCTAGTCAGCCCCAGCATTTT	CASSLGASQPQHF
TRBJ1-5	few	TRBV7-2	-	14	TGTGCCAGCAGCTCCCAGGTGGGCAATCAGCCCCAGCATTTT	CASSSQVGNQPQHF
TRBJ1-1	many	TRBV6-5	-	17	TGTGCCAGCAGTTACTCGCGGGGACGAAATGGGGTGACTGAAGCTTTCTTT	CASSYSRGRNGVTEAFF
TRBJ1-2	many	TRBV5-6	-	14	TGTGCCAGCAGCTTTTCAGGGGATCGGCATGGCTACACCTTC	CASSFSGDRHGYTF
TRBJ1-4	many	TRBV6-5	TRBD1	15	TGTGCCAGCAGTGGCGGACAGGGGATTAATGAAAAACTGTTTTTT	CASSGGQGINEKLFF
TRBJ1-2	many	TRBV10-2	-	11	TGCGCCAGCAGTACAAGGGGTGGCTACACCTTC	CASSTRGGYTF
TRBJ1-5	many	TRBV24-1	-	14	TGTGCCACCAGCAGGGCAGGGGACAATCAGCCCCAGCATTTT	CATSRAGDNQPQHF
TRBJ1-6	many	TRBV6-5	-	13	TGTGCCAGCAGCGAAGTCCAGGGATCACCCCTCCACTTT	CASSEVQGSPLHF
TRBJ2-2	many	TRBV3-1	-	15	TGTGCCAGCAGCCAAGGGACAGAGGTCTCCGGGGAGCTGTTTTTT	CASSQGTEVSGELFF
TRBJ1-5	few	TRBV24-1	-	15	TGTGCCACCAGTGACGAAACAGGGAACAATCAGCCCCAGCATTTT	CATSDETGNNQPQHF